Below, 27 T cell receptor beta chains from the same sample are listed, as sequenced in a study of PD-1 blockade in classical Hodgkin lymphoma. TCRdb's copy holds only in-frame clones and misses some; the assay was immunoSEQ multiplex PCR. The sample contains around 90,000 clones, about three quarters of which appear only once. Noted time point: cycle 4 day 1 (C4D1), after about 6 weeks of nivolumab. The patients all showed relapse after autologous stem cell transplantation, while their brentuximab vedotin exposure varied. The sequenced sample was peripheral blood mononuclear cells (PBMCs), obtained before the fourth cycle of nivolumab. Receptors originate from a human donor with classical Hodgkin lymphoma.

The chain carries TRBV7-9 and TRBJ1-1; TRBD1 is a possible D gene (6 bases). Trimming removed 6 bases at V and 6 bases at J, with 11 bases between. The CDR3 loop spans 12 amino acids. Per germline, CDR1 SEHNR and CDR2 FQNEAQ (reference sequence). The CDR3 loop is CASRFTGSEAFF. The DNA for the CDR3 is TGTGCCAGCAGATTTACAGGGTCTGAAGCTTTCTTT.

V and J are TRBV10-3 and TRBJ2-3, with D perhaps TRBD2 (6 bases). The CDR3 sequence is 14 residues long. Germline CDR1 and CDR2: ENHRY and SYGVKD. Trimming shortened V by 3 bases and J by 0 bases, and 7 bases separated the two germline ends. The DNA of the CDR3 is TGTGCCATCAGTGACGGGAGTAGCACAGATACGCAGTATTTT. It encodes CAISDGSSTDTQYF.

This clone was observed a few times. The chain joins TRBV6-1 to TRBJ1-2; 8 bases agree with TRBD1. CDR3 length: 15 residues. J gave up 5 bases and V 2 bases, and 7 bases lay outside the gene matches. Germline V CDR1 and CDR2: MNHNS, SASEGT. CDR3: CASSEFGTGTYGYTF. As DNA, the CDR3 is TGTGCCAGCAGTGAATTTGGGACAGGTACTTATGGCTACACCTTC.

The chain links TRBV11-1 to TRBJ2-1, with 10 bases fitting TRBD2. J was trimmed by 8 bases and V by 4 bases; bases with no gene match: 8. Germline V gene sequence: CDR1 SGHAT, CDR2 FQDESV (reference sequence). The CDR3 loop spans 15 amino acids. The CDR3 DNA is TGTGCCAGCAGCTACCTAGCGGGAGAAATCTATGAGCAGTTCTTC. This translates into CASSYLAGEIYEQFF.

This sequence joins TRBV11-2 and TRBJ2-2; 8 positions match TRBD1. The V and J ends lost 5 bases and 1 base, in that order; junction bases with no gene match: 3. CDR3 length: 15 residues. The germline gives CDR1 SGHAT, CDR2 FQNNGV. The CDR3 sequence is CASSEQGGNTGELFF. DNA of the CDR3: TGTGCCAGCAGCGAACAGGGGGGGAACACCGGGGAGCTGTTTTTT.

Here the CDR3 reads CASSLILGGSVAYEQYF. CDR3 nucleotide sequence: TGTGCCAGCAGTTTAATTCTTGGCGGCAGCGTGGCCTACGAGCAGTACTTC. The chain carries TRBV27 and TRBJ2-7; D gene ambiguous. V lost 2 bases to trimming and J lost 2 bases, with 19 bases between them. Germline V gives CDR1 MNHEY, CDR2 SMNVEV (reference sequence). The CDR3 has 17 residues.

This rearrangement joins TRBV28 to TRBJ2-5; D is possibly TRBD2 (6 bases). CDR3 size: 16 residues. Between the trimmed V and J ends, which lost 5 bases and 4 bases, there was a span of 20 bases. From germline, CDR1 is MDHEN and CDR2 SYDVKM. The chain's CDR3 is CASSLPPGLGRETQYF. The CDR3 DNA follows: TGTGCCAGCAGTCTACCCCCGGGGCTCGGGAGAGAGACCCAGTACTTC.

The CDR3 here is CASSWTHFYEQYF. The CDR3 DNA reads TGTGCCAGCAGTTGGACACATTTCTACGAGCAGTACTTC. The V and J genes are TRBV27 and TRBJ2-7; D may be TRBD1 (5 bases). Trimming removed 4 bases from V and 3 bases from J, with 10 bases in between. This CDR3 region has 13 residues. Per the germline V gene, CDR1 is MNHEY and CDR2 is SMNVEV (reference sequence).

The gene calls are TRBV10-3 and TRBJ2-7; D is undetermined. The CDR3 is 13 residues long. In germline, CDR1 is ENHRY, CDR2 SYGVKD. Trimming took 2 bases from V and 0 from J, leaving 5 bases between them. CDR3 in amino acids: CAISEVSSYEQYF. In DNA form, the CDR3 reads TGTGCCATCAGTGAGGTGAGCTCCTACGAGCAGTACTTC.

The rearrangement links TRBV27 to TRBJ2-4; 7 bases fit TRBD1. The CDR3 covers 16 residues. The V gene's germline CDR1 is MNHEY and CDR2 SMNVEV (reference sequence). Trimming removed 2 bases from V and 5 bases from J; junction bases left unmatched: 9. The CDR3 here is CASSLDRAKGENIQYF. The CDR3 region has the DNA TGTGCCAGCAGTTTAGACAGGGCGAAAGGCGAAAACATTCAGTACTTC.

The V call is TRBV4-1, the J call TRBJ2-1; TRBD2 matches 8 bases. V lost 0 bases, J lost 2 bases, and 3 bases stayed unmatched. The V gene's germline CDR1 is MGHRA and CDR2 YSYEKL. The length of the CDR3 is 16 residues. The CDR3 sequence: CASSQESLAAYNEQFF. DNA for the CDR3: TGCGCCAGCAGCCAAGAATCACTAGCGGCCTACAATGAGCAGTTCTTC.

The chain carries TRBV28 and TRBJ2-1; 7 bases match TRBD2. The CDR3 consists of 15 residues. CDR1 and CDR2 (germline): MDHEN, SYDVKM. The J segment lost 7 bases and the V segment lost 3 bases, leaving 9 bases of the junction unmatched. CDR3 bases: TGTGCCAGCAGTTTTGGCGGGAGTATAGGGAATGAGCAGTTCTTC. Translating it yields CASSFGGSIGNEQFF.

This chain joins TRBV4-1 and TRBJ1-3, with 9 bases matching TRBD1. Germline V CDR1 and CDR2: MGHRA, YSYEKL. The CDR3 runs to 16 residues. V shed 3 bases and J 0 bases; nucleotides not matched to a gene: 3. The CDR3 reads CASSQGQGISGNTIYF. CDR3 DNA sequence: TGCGCCAGCAGCCAGGGACAGGGCATCTCTGGAAACACCATATATTTT.

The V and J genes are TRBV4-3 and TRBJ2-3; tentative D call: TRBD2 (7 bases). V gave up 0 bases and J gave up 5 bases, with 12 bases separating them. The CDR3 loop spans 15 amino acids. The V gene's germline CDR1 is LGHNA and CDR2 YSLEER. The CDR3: CASSQDGGGVDTQYF. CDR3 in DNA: TGCGCCAGCAGCCAAGATGGCGGGGGCGTAGATACGCAGTATTTT.

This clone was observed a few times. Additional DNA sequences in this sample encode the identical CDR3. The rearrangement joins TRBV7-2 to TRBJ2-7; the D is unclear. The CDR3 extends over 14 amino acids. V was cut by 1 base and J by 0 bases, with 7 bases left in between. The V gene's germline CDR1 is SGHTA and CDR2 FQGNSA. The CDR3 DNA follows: TGTGCCAGCAGCTTAGGGCCAGCCTCCTACGAGCAGTACTTC. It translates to CASSLGPASYEQYF.

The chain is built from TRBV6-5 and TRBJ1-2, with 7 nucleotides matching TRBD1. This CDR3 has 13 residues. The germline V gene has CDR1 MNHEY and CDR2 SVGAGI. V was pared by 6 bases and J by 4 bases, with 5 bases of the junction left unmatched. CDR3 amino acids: CASRRQGGYGYTF. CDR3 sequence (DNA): TGTGCCAGCAGACGACAGGGTGGCTATGGCTACACCTTC.

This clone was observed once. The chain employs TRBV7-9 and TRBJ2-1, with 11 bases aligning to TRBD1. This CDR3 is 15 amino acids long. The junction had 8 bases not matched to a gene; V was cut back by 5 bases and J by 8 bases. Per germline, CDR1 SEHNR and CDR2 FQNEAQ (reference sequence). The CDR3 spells CASSPGTGGTDEQFF. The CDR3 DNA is TGTGCCAGCAGCCCAGGGACAGGGGGAACGGATGAGCAGTTCTTC.

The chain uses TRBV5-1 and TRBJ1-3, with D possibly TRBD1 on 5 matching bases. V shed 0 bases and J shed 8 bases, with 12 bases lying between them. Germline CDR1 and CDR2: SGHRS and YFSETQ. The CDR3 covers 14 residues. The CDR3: CASSLAGTLDTIYF. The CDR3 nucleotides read TGCGCCAGCAGCTTGGCCGGGACCCTGGACACCATATATTTT.

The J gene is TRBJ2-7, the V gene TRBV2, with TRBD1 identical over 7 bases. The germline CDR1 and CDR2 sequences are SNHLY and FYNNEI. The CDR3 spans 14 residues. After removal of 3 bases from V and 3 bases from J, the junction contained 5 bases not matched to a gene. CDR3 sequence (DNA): TGTGCCAGCAGTGAGGGACAGACCTTCTACGAGCAGTACTTC. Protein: CASSEGQTFYEQYF.

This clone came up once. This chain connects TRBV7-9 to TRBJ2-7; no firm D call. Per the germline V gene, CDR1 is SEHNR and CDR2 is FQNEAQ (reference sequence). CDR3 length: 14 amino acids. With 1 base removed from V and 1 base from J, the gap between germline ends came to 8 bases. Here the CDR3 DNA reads TGTGCCAGCAGCTTAGGTCCAGGTTCCTACGAGCAGTACTTC. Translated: CASSLGPGSYEQYF. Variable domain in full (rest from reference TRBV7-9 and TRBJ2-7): DTGVSQNPRHKITKRGQNVTFRCDPISEHNRLYWYRQTLGQGPEFLTYFQNEAQLEKSRLLSDRFSAERPKGSFSTLEIQRTEQGDSAMYLCASSLGPGSYEQYFGPGTRLTVT.

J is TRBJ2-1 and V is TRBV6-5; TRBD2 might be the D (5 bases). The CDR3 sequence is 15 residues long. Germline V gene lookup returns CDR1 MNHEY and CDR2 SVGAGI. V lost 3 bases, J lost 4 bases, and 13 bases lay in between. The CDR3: CASSYRRVQYNEQFF. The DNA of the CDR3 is TGTGCCAGCAGTTATCGGCGGGTCCAATACAATGAGCAGTTCTTC.

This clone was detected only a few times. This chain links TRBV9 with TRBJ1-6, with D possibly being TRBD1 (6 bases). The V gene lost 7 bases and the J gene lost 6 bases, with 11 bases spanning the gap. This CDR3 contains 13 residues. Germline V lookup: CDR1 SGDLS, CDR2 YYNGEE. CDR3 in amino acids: CASARTVNSPLHF. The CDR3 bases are TGTGCCAGCGCGAGGACAGTTAATTCACCCCTCCACTTT.

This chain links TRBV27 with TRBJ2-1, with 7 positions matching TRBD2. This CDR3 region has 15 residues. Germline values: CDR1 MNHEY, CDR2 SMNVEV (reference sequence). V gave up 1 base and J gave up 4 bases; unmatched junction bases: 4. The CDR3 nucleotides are TGTGCCAGCAGTTTATGGCTAGCGGCGTACAATGAGCAGTTCTTC. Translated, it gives CASSLWLAAYNEQFF.

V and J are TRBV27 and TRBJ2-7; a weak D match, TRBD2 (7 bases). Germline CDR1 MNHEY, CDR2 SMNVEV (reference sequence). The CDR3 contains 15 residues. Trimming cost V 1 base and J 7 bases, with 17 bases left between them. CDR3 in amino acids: CASSLWEGIGGEQYF. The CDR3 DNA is TGTGCCAGCAGTTTATGGGAGGGGATAGGGGGAGAGCAGTACTTC.

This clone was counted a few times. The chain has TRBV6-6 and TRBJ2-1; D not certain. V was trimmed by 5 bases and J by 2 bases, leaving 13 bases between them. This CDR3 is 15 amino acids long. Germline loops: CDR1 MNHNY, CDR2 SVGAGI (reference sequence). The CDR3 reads CASSHRAAAYNEQFF. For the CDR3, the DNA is TGTGCCAGCAGTCACCGGGCGGCGGCCTACAATGAGCAGTTCTTC.

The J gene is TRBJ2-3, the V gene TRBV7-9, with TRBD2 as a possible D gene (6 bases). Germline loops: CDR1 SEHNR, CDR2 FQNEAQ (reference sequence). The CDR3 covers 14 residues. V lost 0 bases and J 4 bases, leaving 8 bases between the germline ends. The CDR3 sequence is CASSLARGPDTQYF. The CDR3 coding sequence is TGTGCCAGCAGCTTAGCGCGGGGCCCAGATACGCAGTATTTT.

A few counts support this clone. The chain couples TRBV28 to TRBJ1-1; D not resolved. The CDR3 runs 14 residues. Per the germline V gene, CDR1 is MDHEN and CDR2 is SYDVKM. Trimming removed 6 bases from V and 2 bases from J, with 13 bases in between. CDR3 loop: CASRPPSVNTEAFF. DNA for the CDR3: TGTGCCAGCAGACCACCCTCAGTAAACACTGAAGCTTTCTTT. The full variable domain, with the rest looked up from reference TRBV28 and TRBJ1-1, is DVKVTQSSRYLVKRTGEKVFLECVQDMDHENMFWYRQDPGLGLRLIYFSYDVKMKEKGDIPEGYSVSREKKERFSLILESASTNQTSMYLCASRPPSVNTEAFFGQGTRLTVV.